What follows are 10 T cell receptor beta chains derived from one specimen sequenced in a study of blood T cells in healthy people across ages. The second PCR ran about 6 to 12 cycles with a sample-barcoded 5' primer and J-beta primers. MiXCR was run by TCRdb on the 5' RACE reads, yielding one entry per CDR3 protein. The sample yields 1.2 million to 1.5 million distinct CDR3 sequences, approximately 59% seen once. Sequenced: blood. Receptor source: a man in his late teens or twenties in good health.

The table lists this clonotype with many counts. The V and J genes are TRBV20-1 and TRBJ1-2, with 9 positions matching TRBD1. The germline V gene encodes CDR1 DFQATT and CDR2 SNEGSKA (reference sequence). The length of the CDR3 is 13 residues. Losses at the gene ends were 3 bases for V and 3 bases for J; bases not matched to a gene: 2. The CDR3 bases are TGCAGTGCTAGTCGGACAGGGGACTATGGCTACACCTTC. Its translation: CSASRTGDYGYTF.

The chain recombines TRBV9 with TRBJ1-4, with D perhaps TRBD1 (5 bases). Per the germline V gene, CDR1 is SGDLS and CDR2 is YYNGEE. The V and J ends lost 4 bases and 4 bases respectively, with 14 bases between them. The CDR3 totals 15 residues. CDR3 bases: TGTGCCAGCAGCTCAAGCGGGGGGGTTAATGAAAAACTGTTTTTT. Translation: CASSSSGGVNEKLFF.

The genes are TRBV4-1 and TRBJ2-5, with D perhaps assigned TRBD1 or TRBD2 (5 bases each). CDR1 is MGHRA and CDR2 is YSYEKL in the germline V gene. Trimming took 2 bases from V and 3 from J, leaving 22 bases between them. This CDR3 comprises 18 residues. CDR3 sequence reads: CASSQNQRTLGVEETQYF. The CDR3 nucleotides read TGCGCCAGCAGCCAAAACCAACGGACTTTAGGGGTCGAAGAGACCCAGTACTTC.

The V gene is TRBV10-3, the J gene TRBJ1-3, with TRBD1 matching over 11 bases. Germline-derived CDR1 and CDR2 are ENHRY and SYGVKD. The CDR3 is made up of 22 amino acids. The junction had 20 bases not matched to a gene; V was cut back by 4 bases and J by 0 bases. The CDR3 DNA reads as TGTGCCATCAGTGGGATAATCCGGGACAGGGGGACCCACGATTTCTCTGGAAACACCATATATTTT. Encoded protein: CAISGIIRDRGTHDFSGNTIYF.

This chain joins TRBV24-1 and TRBJ2-2; 7 bases fit TRBD1. Germline V gene sequence: CDR1 KGHDR, CDR2 SFDVKD. Trimming removed 5 bases from V and 0 bases from J; junction bases left unmatched: 2. The CDR3 runs 15 residues. The CDR3 region has the DNA TGTGCCACCAGTGGGGACAGCGCGAACACCGGGGAGCTGTTTTTT. Translating it yields CATSGDSANTGELFF.

V and J are TRBV20-1 and TRBJ2-1; D not resolved. V lost 0 bases and J lost 6, with 9 bases in between. The germline V gene has CDR1 DFQATT and CDR2 SNEGSKA (reference sequence). CDR3 size: 13 residues. The CDR3 nucleotides read TGCAGTGCTAGAGATCCGGAAGGCAATGAGCAGTTCTTC. Translated, it gives CSARDPEGNEQFF.

This clonotype showed up just a few times. The chain links TRBV6-5 to TRBJ2-7; possibly TRBD1 for D (6 bases). The CDR3 is 15 amino acids. In germline, CDR1 is MNHEY, CDR2 SVGAGI. Between the trimmed V and J ends, which lost 3 bases and 1 base, there was a span of 13 bases. The CDR3 sequence is CASSYGATGSYEQYF. The CDR3 nucleotides are TGTGCCAGCAGTTATGGGGCGACAGGTTCCTACGAGCAGTACTTC.

The chain uses TRBV6-5 and TRBJ1-2, with 9 bases identical to TRBD1. The V segment lost 5 bases and the J segment 1 base; nucleotides outside the gene matches: 5. The CDR3 sequence is 15 residues long. Germline V gene sequence: CDR1 MNHEY, CDR2 SVGAGI. Here the CDR3 DNA reads TGTGCCAGCAGTGGACAGGGGAGGGGTAACTATGGCTACACCTTC. Translation: CASSGQGRGNYGYTF.

The chain carries TRBV3-1 and TRBJ2-1; D unresolved. Germline CDR1 LGHDT, CDR2 YNNKEL (reference sequence). This CDR3 spans 13 amino acids. The germline V and J ends were trimmed by 6 bases and 5 bases, with 11 bases remaining between them. Here the CDR3 reads CASRDQTNNEQFF. DNA of the CDR3: TGTGCCAGCAGAGATCAAACTAACAATGAGCAGTTCTTC.

The rearrangement uses TRBV5-1 and TRBJ2-1; 10 bases are a match to TRBD2. V was clipped by 0 bases and J by 4 bases; unmatched bases: 7. The CDR3 runs 17 residues. Germline V CDR1 and CDR2: SGHRS, YFSETQ. The DNA for the CDR3 is TGCGCCAGCAGCTTGGATAGCGGGGGGACAGTATACAATGAGCAGTTCTTC. The encoded protein is CASSLDSGGTVYNEQFF.